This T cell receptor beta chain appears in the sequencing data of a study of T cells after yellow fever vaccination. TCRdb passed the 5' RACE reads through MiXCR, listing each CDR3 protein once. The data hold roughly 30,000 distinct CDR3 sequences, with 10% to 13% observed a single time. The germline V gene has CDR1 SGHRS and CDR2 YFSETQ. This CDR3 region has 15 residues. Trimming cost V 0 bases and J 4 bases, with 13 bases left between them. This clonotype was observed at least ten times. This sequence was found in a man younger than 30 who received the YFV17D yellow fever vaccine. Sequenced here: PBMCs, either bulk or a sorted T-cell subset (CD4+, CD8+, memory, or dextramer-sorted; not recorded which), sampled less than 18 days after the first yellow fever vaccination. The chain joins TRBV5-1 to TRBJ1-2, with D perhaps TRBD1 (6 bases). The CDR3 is CASSLGTGGGYGYTF. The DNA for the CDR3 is TGCGCCAGCAGCTTGGGCACGGGGGGCGGCTATGGCTACACCTTC.